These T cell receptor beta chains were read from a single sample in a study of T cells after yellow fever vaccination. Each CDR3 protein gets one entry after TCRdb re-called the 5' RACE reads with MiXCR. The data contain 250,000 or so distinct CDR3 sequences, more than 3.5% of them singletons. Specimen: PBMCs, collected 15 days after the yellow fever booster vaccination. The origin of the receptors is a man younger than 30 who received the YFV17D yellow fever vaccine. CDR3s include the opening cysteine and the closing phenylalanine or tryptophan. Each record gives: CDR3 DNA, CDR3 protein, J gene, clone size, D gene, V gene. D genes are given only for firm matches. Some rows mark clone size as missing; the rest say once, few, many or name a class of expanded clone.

TGCGCCAGCAGCGAGGGACTAGCGGCAAGCACAGATACGCAGTATTTT | CASSEGLAASTDTQYF | TRBJ2-3 | many | TRBD2 | TRBV5-1
TGTGCCAGCAGCTCCACCCCAGCTTTGGTAACCTATGGCTACACCTTC | CASSSTPALVTYGYTF | TRBJ1-2 | many | - | TRBV7-6
TGTGCCAGCAGCTTAGGCAGGGGAGACCCCAGACGCACAGATACGCAGTATTTT | CASSLGRGDPRRTDTQYF | TRBJ2-3 | many | - | TRBV7-2
TGTGCCAGTAGTGGGAGCGGGGGACGTCAAGAGACCCAGTACTTC | CASSGSGGRQETQYF | TRBJ2-5 | many | TRBD2 | TRBV19
TGTGCCAGCAGCTCCTTTCGGGCGGGGGGCTACAATGAGCAGTTCTTC | CASSSFRAGGYNEQFF | TRBJ2-1 | many | TRBD2 | TRBV7-8
TGTGCCAGCAGTGAGAGTAGCGAGACCCAGTACTTC | CASSESSETQYF | TRBJ2-5 | many | - | TRBV2
TGTGCCAGCAGATCGAGGACAGGTTATAACTATGGCTACACCTTC | CASRSRTGYNYGYTF | TRBJ1-2 | many | TRBD1 | TRBV2
TGTGCCAGCAGCTTGGGTTTGAGAGGGGTTCAAGAGACCCAGTACTTC | CASSLGLRGVQETQYF | TRBJ2-5 | many | - | TRBV7-8
TGTGCCAGCAGCACAACAGGGGAGTCATACAATGAGCAGTTCTTC | CASSTTGESYNEQFF | TRBJ2-1 | many | TRBD1 | TRBV5-6
TGTGCCAGCAGTTACAAGGCCAGGGGGCGCCAAGAGACCCAGTACTTC | CASSYKARGRQETQYF | TRBJ2-5 | many | TRBD1 | TRBV6-6
TGTGCCAGCAGCCCCCGAGACAGGGTTTTGGAGACCCAGTACTTC | CASSPRDRVLETQYF | TRBJ2-5 | many | TRBD1 | TRBV11-2
TGTGCCAGCAGCCAAGTAGGACTAGCGGGGGGGAAGACCCAGTACTTC | CASSQVGLAGGKTQYF | TRBJ2-5 | many | TRBD2 | TRBV3-1
TGTGCCAGCTCAGATCCCGGGAGCTCCTACGAGCAGTACTTC | CASSDPGSSYEQYF | TRBJ2-7 | many | - | TRBV27
TGTGCCAGCAGTCGGCAGTACAATGAGCAGTTCTTC | CASSRQYNEQFF | TRBJ2-1 | many | - | TRBV6-6
TGCGCCAGCAGCTTGGGAGATTCGGGGAAAGAGACCCAGTACTTC | CASSLGDSGKETQYF | TRBJ2-5 | many | - | TRBV5-1
TGTGCCAGCAGCTCACAGGGGGCGGCTGAAGCTTTCTTT | CASSSQGAAEAFF | TRBJ1-1 | many | TRBD1 | TRBV7-3
TGTGCCAGCAGCCAAGAGGGCAGGGTTGACGAGCAGTACTTC | CASSQEGRVDEQYF | TRBJ2-7 | many | - | TRBV4-2
TGCAGCGCCCTTATCCTCACTGAAGCTTTCTTT | CSALILTEAFF | TRBJ1-1 | many | - | TRBV29-1
TGCGCCAGCAGCCCCTCCGGACAGGACTATGGCTACACCTTC | CASSPSGQDYGYTF | TRBJ1-2 | many | TRBD1 | TRBV5-1
TGTGCCAGCTGGCCCCGGGGGGAAGGCAATCAGCCCCAGCATTTT | CASWPRGEGNQPQHF | TRBJ1-5 | many | - | TRBV27
TGTGCCAGCAGTTATGGGGACAGATACCAAGAGACCCAGTACTTC | CASSYGDRYQETQYF | TRBJ2-5 | many | TRBD1 | TRBV12-3/TRBV12-4
TGTGCCAGCAGCCCTCGGTCGACTACGGGGGCGGATACGCAGTATTTT | CASSPRSTTGADTQYF | TRBJ2-3 | many | - | TRBV7-8
TGTGCCATCAGACAGGGTGAAGACTATGGCTACACCTTC | CAIRQGEDYGYTF | TRBJ1-2 | many | - | TRBV10-3
TGCGCCAGCAGCTTGGATTCTCGAGCGGGGGGCCGGGGAATCACAGATACGCAGTATTTT | CASSLDSRAGGRGITDTQYF | TRBJ2-3 | many | TRBD2 | TRBV5-1
TGTGCCAGCAGCTTGCGGCGTCTAGCGGGGCAACTATCCACCGGGGAGCTGTTTTTT | CASSLRRLAGQLSTGELFF | TRBJ2-2 | many | TRBD2 | TRBV5-6
TGCGCCAGCAGCGCTTCGCTGGGGGGCGCAAAAGAGACCCAGTACTTC | CASSASLGGAKETQYF | TRBJ2-5 | many | - | TRBV5-1
TGCGCCAGCAGCTTGGCCCAACAGGGGGGGGAAGCTTTCTTT | CASSLAQQGGEAFF | TRBJ1-1 | many | TRBD1 | TRBV5-1
TGTGCCAGCAGCCGAGGCCCCGCGGGGAACACCGGGGAGCTGTTTTTT | CASSRGPAGNTGELFF | TRBJ2-2 | many | - | TRBV7-3
TGTGCCAGCAGTGAAAGGCCAGTCAATGAGCAGTTCTTC | CASSERPVNEQFF | TRBJ2-1 | many | - | TRBV2
TGTGCCAGCAGCGTCGACTCAGCGATGTTGACTGAAGCTTTCTTT | CASSVDSAMLTEAFF | TRBJ1-1 | few | - | TRBV7-2
TGCGCCAGCAGCTTGTTACAGGACACCGGGGAGCTGTTTTTT | CASSLLQDTGELFF | TRBJ2-2 | many | - | TRBV5-1
TGCGCCAGCAGCTTAGAGCATTTCTATGGCTACACCTTC | CASSLEHFYGYTF | TRBJ1-2 | many | - | TRBV5-1
TGTGCCAGCAGTTCGTCCAGGGACAGTGCCTACAATGAGCAGTTCTTC | CASSSSRDSAYNEQFF | TRBJ2-1 | many | TRBD1 | TRBV27
TGTGCCAGCAGCGTAGCCCCCCGGCGGGGCGACAATGAGCAGTTCTTC | CASSVAPRRGDNEQFF | TRBJ2-1 | many | - | TRBV9
TGTGCCAGCAGCCCTGGGGTGGGGCGGATACGGGAGCAGTTCTTC | CASSPGVGRIREQFF | TRBJ2-1 | many | - | TRBV11-3
TGCAGCGTTGCACTGACTAGCACAGATACGCAGTATTTT | CSVALTSTDTQYF | TRBJ2-3 | many | - | TRBV29-1
TGTGCCAGCAGTTACTCGACGGGGGGCAAAGGCTACACCTTC | CASSYSTGGKGYTF | TRBJ1-2 | many | - | TRBV6-6
TGTGCTAGCAGCGCCGGGATGCCAGATACGCAGTATTTT | CASSAGMPDTQYF | TRBJ2-3 | - | - | TRBV7-7
TGTGCCAGCAATCGGGACAGGGGGCGTTCGAAGCCCCAGCATTTT | CASNRDRGRSKPQHF | TRBJ1-5 | many | TRBD1 | TRBV5-8
TGCGCCAGCAGCGCTATACCGGGACAGGGCGTCGAGCAGTACTTC | CASSAIPGQGVEQYF | TRBJ2-7 | many | TRBD1 | TRBV5-1
TGTGCCAGTAGTCCACGGACAGGGCCTGTTAATTCACCCCTCCACTTT | CASSPRTGPVNSPLHF | TRBJ1-6 | many | TRBD1 | TRBV19
TGCGCCAGCAGCCAAGAAAGACGAGGTGAAGCTTTCTTT | CASSQERRGEAFF | TRBJ1-1 | many | - | TRBV4-3
TGTGCCAGCAGCTTGTACCGTAGCGGGGGGACCCCCTACAATGAGCAGTTCTTC | CASSLYRSGGTPYNEQFF | TRBJ2-1 | many | TRBD2 | TRBV5-5
TGTGCCAGCAGTTACTCTGCGGGGACTGGAAACACCATATATTTT | CASSYSAGTGNTIYF | TRBJ1-3 | many | - | TRBV6-5
TGTGCCAGCAGCTTAGACCGGGACAGGTTCTTATCGTCACCCCTCCACTTT | CASSLDRDRFLSSPLHF | TRBJ1-6 | many | TRBD1 | TRBV7-2
TGTGCCAGCAGTTTAGCTCTAGCGGGGGGCAATGAGCAGTTCTTC | CASSLALAGGNEQFF | TRBJ2-1 | many | TRBD2 | TRBV12-3/TRBV12-4
TGCAGTGCTAGAGAGAGGACAGGGGGGTTCAATCAGCCCCAGCATTTT | CSARERTGGFNQPQHF | TRBJ1-5 | many | TRBD1 | TRBV20-1
TGCGCCAGCAGCCAAGACTTGGCGCGAGGGGAGTTCTTC | CASSQDLARGEFF | TRBJ2-1 | many | - | TRBV4-1